This T cell receptor (beta chain) derives from a study of memory CD4+ T cells and cytomegalovirus serostatus. Overall study findings and caveats: A US-trained random forest predicted CMV serostatus with median AUC around 0.9. Each of approximately 69 CMV-associated TCRbeta sequences occurred in one to five individuals.

Produced via immunoSEQ multiplex PCR; TCRdb's table is partial and in-frame only. Among roughly 48,000 clones listed, more than 70% were seen once. Single viable CD3+CD4+CD8-CD45RO+ cells were sorted as the memory CD4+ T cells. With 4 bases removed from V and 4 bases from J, the gap between germline ends came to 8 bases. The V gene's germline CDR1 is SGHVS and CDR2 FQNEAQ. The CDR3 length is 14 residues. Concerning this clone: Its specificity is not known.

The TCR sequence derives from an adult in good health and CMV-seropositive. The chain employs TRBV7-8 and TRBJ2-6, with TRBD2 as a possible D gene (6 bases). Specimen: memory CD4+ T cells from blood. CDR3 region: CASSSGGGANVLTF. The CDR3 coding sequence is TGTGCCAGCAGCTCCGGAGGGGGGGCCAACGTCCTGACTTTC.